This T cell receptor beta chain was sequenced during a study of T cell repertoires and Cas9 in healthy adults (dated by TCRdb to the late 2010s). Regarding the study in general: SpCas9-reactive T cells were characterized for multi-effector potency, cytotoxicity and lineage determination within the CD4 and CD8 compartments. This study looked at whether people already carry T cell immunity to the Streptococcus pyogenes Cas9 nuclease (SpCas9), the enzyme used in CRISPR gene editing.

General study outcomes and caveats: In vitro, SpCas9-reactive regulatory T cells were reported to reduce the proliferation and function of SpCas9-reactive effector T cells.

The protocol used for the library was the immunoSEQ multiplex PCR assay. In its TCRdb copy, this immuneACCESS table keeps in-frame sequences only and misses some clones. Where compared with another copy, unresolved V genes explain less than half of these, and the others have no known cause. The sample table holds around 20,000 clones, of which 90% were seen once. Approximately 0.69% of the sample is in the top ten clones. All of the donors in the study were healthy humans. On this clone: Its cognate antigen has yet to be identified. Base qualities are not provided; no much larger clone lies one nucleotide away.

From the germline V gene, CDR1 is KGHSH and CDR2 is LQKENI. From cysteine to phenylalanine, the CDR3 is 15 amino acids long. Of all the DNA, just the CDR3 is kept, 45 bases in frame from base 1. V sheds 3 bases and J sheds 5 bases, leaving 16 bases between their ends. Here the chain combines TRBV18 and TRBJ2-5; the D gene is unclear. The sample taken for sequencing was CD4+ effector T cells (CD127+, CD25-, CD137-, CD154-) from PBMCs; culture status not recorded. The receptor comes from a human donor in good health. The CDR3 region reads CASSPSDGTRETQYF. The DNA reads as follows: TGTGCCAGCTCACCGTCCGATGGCACTCGGGAGACCCAGTACTTC.